Included here is one T cell receptor (beta chain) sequence, with context. The sample comes from a study of blood T cell repertoires in COVID-19. Study as a whole: There were acute and convalescent COVID-19 samples, and they came from the United States, Italy and Spain. T cells, B-cell-depleted T cells, or PBMCs supplied cDNA or gDNA.

The CDR3 covers 15 residues. Germline loops: CDR1 SGHAT, CDR2 FQDESV (reference sequence). The V and J ends lost 2 bases and 2 bases, in that order; junction bases with no gene match: 4. Under the authors' procedure: The assay estimated nucleated cells by amplifying reference gene primers. The repertoire was sequenced with immunoSEQ multiplex PCR; TCRdb's copy has only in-frame clones and lacks some. V, J and clone size are those of that table, while D and trimming were read from the DNA. The table records under 140,000 clones, approximately 90% of them present only once. This TCR derives from a woman aged 50 to 60 with acute or convalescent COVID-19. This chain uses TRBV11-1 with TRBJ2-5, with 8 bases fitting TRBD1. The sequencing input was peripheral blood. The chain's CDR3 is CASSLRDRGQETQYF. As DNA, the CDR3 is TGTGCCAGCAGCTTACGAGACAGGGGACAAGAGACCCAGTACTTC.